This TCR beta chain was retrieved from a study of OX40 agonist ivuxolimab in advanced cancers. In the study overall: The costimulatory receptor OX40 (CD134) was targeted by ivuxolimab, a fully human IgG2 agonistic monoclonal antibody. Intravenous ivuxolimab was administered to patients every 2 weeks at six dose levels: 0.01, 0.1, 0.3, 1.5, 3 and 10 mg/kg. Of the approximately 50 dose-escalation patients, hepatocellular carcinoma was present in around 19, melanoma in roughly 15, renal cell carcinoma in 9 and head and neck cancer in 9. In the dose-escalation cohort, approximately 82% of patients were male, and the mean age was approximately 64 years, with a range of roughly 20 to 85. Patients were allowed to have had prior anti-PD-1, anti-PD-L1 or anti-CTLA-4 therapy, and 40% of the dose-escalation patients had been treated with checkpoint inhibitors. Three dose-escalation patients achieved partial responses, one with hepatocellular carcinoma and two with cutaneous melanoma. The purpose of peripheral TCRbeta sequencing was to test whether ivuxolimab changed TCR sequence diversity and led to clonal T-cell expansion. The paper reports the monotherapy dose-escalation portion (N of about 56 patients) of the phase I ivuxolimab trial.

Concerning this clone: The clone's antigen remains unknown. Base qualities are not at hand, and no much larger clone is one base apart.

The trial excluded patients who had a history of autoimmune disease or were on systemic immunosuppression. In every dose cohort, peripheral blood was drawn for TCR sequencing at baseline, cycle 4 day 1, and cycle 7 day 1. The samples were taken from a phase I, first-in-human, multicenter, open-label dose-escalation trial of ivuxolimab. The trial enrolled adults with locally advanced or metastatic head and neck squamous cell, hepatocellular, melanoma or renal cell carcinoma. Before TCR sequencing, CD4+ T cells and CD8+ T cells were sorted from peripheral blood as separate populations. General study outcomes and caveats: Low levels of normalized T-cell clonal expansion were also seen in some patients who did not respond. At doses of 0.1 to 3.0 mg/kg, clonal expansion of both CD4+ and CD8+ T cells in blood was seen between baseline and week 6. In the 0.1-3.0 mg/kg groups, partial responders had among the lowest normalized peripheral clonal expansion, particularly in CD8+ T cells. After ivuxolimab, CD8+ T cells had more expanded clones than CD4+ T cells on average. Antigen specificity was not determined for the clonally expanded peripheral T cells.

The CDR3 runs 15 residues from the cysteine to the phenylalanine. Here the CDR3 DNA is all that survives: 45 bases in frame from base 1. Trimming at the junction amounts to 4 bases on V and 3 bases on J, and the germline ends lie 15 bases apart. According to the germline V gene (reference sequence), CDR1 reads MNHEY and CDR2 reads SMNVEV. Genomic DNA was extracted from sorted cells for sequencing of the TCRbeta CDR3 region. The immunoSEQ Assay was used for sequencing of TCRbeta CDR3 regions. Sourced from immuneACCESS, this table was stored by TCRdb with only in-frame sequences that have V and J called. A share of the clones is absent; for the studies checked, an unresolved V gene accounts for under half, and the remainder has no known explanation. The sample includes more than 60,000 clones, with 86% observed a single time. Around 0.94% of the sample rests with the top ten.

The sample consisted of CD4+ or CD8+ T cells sorted from blood, taken in a trial of the OX40 agonist ivuxolimab. The TCR sequence derives from an adult with an advanced solid tumor such as melanoma, head and neck, liver or kidney cancer. The sequence is built from TRBV27 and TRBJ2-5, and the D gene may be TRBD2, 5 bases matching. The CDR3 here reads CASSSDGPGEETQYF. Read as DNA, the sequence is TGTGCCAGCAGTTCGGACGGCCCCGGGGAAGAGACCCAGTACTTC.